Following are 6 T cell receptor beta chains from one sample sequenced in a study of shared clonotypes between healthy human individuals. The protocol was immunoSEQ multiplex PCR, while the TCRdb copy is restricted to in-frame clones and leaves out a portion. The table has around 440,000 clones, 60% to 80% seen once. The sample taken for sequencing was PBMCs. The origin of the receptors is a woman in her thirties or forties in good health. Some clones in this sample may be carry-over from other donors' samples.

About this clone: Other DNA sequences from this sample encode an identical CDR3 as well. This chain joins TRBV27 and TRBJ1-1; TRBD1 is a possible D gene (6 bases). The length of the CDR3 is 14 residues. Germline-derived CDR1 and CDR2 are MNHEY and SMNVEV (reference sequence). V lost 4 bases to trimming and J lost 0 bases, with 9 bases between them. The CDR3, as DNA: TGTGCCAGCAGTTCGGGACAATTGAACACTGAAGCTTTCTTT. Translated, it gives CASSSGQLNTEAFF.

Only a few counts were recorded for this clone. The chain recombines TRBV11-1 with TRBJ2-2, with unresolved D. Germline V gene lookup returns CDR1 SGHAT and CDR2 FQDESV (reference sequence). CDR3 length: 12 residues. The V end lost 1 base, the J end lost 6 bases, and 3 bases lay between the germline ends. The CDR3 coding sequence is TGTGCCAGCAGCTTAGTTCCCGGGGAGCTGTTTTTT. Its translation is CASSLVPGELFF. The full variable domain, its missing parts supplied by reference TRBV11-1 and TRBJ2-2, is EAEVAQSPRYKITEKSQAVAFWCDPISGHATLYWYRQILGQGPELLVQFQDESVVDDSQLPKDRFSAERLKGVDSTLKIQPAELGDSAMYLCASSLVPGELFFGEGSRLTVL.

The chain couples TRBV4-1 to TRBJ2-5, with TRBD2 matching over 11 bases. There are 17 residues in the CDR3. CDR1 MGHRA and CDR2 YSYEKL come from the germline V gene. J was trimmed by 1 base and V by 3 bases; bases with no gene match: 7. This CDR3 reads CASSHLGLAGVQETQYF. The CDR3 nucleotides are TGCGCCAGCAGCCACCTAGGACTAGCGGGCGTCCAAGAGACCCAGTACTTC.

This clone was seen many times. Distinct nucleotide sequences in the sample also encode this CDR3. The chain couples TRBV21-1 to TRBJ2-6. TRBV21-1 constitutes a pseudogene. This CDR3 is 16 amino acids long. In nucleotides, the CDR3 is TGTGCCAGCAGCAAAGTCGGCATCTCTGGGGCCAACGTCCTGACTTTC. This gives the protein CASSKVGISGANVLTF.

The rearrangement joins TRBV6-5 to TRBJ1-4; D unresolved. Germline CDR1 MNHEY, CDR2 SVGAGI. V lost 5 bases to trimming and J lost 8 bases, with 12 bases between them. This CDR3 spans 13 amino acids. The CDR3 nucleotides are TGTGCCAGCAGTCCCCGAGTCCAAGAAAAACTGTTTTTT. Protein: CASSPRVQEKLFF.

The chain recombines TRBV7-9 with TRBJ2-7; 12 nucleotides agree with TRBD2. This CDR3 contains 15 residues. Germline V gene sequence: CDR1 SEHNR, CDR2 FQNEAQ (reference sequence). Trimming cost V 4 bases and J 4 bases; bases outside gene matches: 5. The CDR3 DNA reads TGTGCCAGCAGCTCTGGACTAGCGGGATGGTACGAGCAGTACTTC. Its protein product is CASSSGLAGWYEQYF.